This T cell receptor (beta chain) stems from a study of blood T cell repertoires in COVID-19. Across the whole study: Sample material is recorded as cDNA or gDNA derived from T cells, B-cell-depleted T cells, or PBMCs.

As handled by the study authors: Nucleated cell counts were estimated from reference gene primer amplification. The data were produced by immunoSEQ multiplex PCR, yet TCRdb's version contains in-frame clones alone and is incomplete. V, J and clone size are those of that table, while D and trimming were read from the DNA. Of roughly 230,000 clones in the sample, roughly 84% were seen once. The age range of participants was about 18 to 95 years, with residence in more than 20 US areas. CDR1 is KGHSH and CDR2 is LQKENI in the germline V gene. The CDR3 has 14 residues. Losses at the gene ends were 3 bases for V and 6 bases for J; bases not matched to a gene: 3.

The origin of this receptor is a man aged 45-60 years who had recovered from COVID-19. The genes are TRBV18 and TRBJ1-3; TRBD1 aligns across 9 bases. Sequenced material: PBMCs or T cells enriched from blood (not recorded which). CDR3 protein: CASSPGQGTNTIYF. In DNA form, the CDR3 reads TGTGCCAGCTCACCGGGACAGGGAACAAACACCATATATTTT.